This is a list of T cell receptor beta chains from one sample in a study of CD8 T cells in ankylosing spondylitis. TCRdb re-derived calls from the 5' RACE reads in MiXCR, one entry per CDR3 protein. The table includes 230,000 or so distinct CDR3 sequences, 18% detected once. Sample: blood, either unsorted or a sorted T cell fraction (not recorded which). All receptors come from a male donor with ankylosing spondylitis or in good health (not recorded which). The CDR3 runs from the conserved cysteine through the conserved F or W. D genes are given only for firm matches. Rows may omit the clone size; those that give it use once, few, many or a size class.

abundance: many
d_gene: -
v_gene: TRBV12-3/TRBV12-4
j_gene: TRBJ1-4
CDR3nt: TGTGCCAGCAGTTTAGCGTCGGAGGGTCGTCGGAATGAAAAACTGTTTTTT
CDR3aa: CASSLASEGRRNEKLFF

abundance: few
d_gene: -
v_gene: TRBV5-6
j_gene: TRBJ1-1
CDR3nt: TGTGCCAGCAGAGCTCGGGTGAACACTGAAGCTTTCTTT
CDR3aa: CASRARVNTEAFF

abundance: -
d_gene: TRBD1
v_gene: TRBV27
j_gene: TRBJ1-5
CDR3nt: TGTGCCAGCAGTTTGGGACAGGGGGCCCGTCAGCCCCAGCATTTT
CDR3aa: CASSLGQGARQPQHF

abundance: -
d_gene: -
v_gene: TRBV6-2/TRBV6-3
j_gene: TRBJ2-7
CDR3nt: TGTGCCAGCGGTGGGGAGCAGTACTTC
CDR3aa: CASGGEQYF

abundance: -
d_gene: -
v_gene: TRBV9
j_gene: TRBJ2-7
CDR3nt: TGTGCCAGCAGCCCTAAGGACCCAGCCTACGAGCAGTACTTC
CDR3aa: CASSPKDPAYEQYF

abundance: few
d_gene: -
v_gene: TRBV20-1
j_gene: TRBJ2-7
CDR3nt: TGCAGTGCTAGTGCCCTGGCTCTCGAGCAGTACTTC
CDR3aa: CSASALALEQYF

abundance: many
d_gene: -
v_gene: TRBV5-1
j_gene: TRBJ1-5
CDR3nt: TGCGCCAGCAGCCCCAGAAATCAGCCCCAGCATTTT
CDR3aa: CASSPRNQPQHF

abundance: -
d_gene: TRBD2
v_gene: TRBV7-2
j_gene: TRBJ2-2
CDR3nt: TGTGCCAGCAGCTTAGCTACAGCGGGGGTAACGAACACCGGGGAGCTGTTTTTT
CDR3aa: CASSLATAGVTNTGELFF

abundance: -
d_gene: -
v_gene: TRBV6-2/TRBV6-3
j_gene: TRBJ2-6
CDR3nt: TGTGCCAGCAGTTTAGAGGGTGCTGGGGCCAACGTCCTGACTTTC
CDR3aa: CASSLEGAGANVLTF

abundance: -
d_gene: -
v_gene: TRBV5-6
j_gene: TRBJ2-1
CDR3nt: TGTGCCAGCAGACCAGGGACTGGCTACAATGAGCAGTTCTTC
CDR3aa: CASRPGTGYNEQFF

abundance: -
d_gene: -
v_gene: TRBV9
j_gene: TRBJ1-6
CDR3nt: TGTGCCAGCAGCTCCCCTCCTGGGGATTCACCCCTCCACTTT
CDR3aa: CASSSPPGDSPLHF

abundance: many
d_gene: TRBD1
v_gene: TRBV5-1
j_gene: TRBJ2-3
CDR3nt: TGCGCCAGCAGCCCCTACCCGGGACAGGTCCCTTCGGATACGCAGTATTTT
CDR3aa: CASSPYPGQVPSDTQYF

abundance: -
d_gene: TRBD1
v_gene: TRBV4-1
j_gene: TRBJ2-7
CDR3nt: TGCGCCAGCAGCCAAGAATCTATGGGCAGGGGGCTCTACGAGCAGTACTTC
CDR3aa: CASSQESMGRGLYEQYF

abundance: -
d_gene: -
v_gene: TRBV7-9
j_gene: TRBJ2-5
CDR3nt: TGTGCCAGCAGCGCGCCGGAAGAGACCCAGTACTTC
CDR3aa: CASSAPEETQYF

abundance: few
d_gene: -
v_gene: TRBV4-1
j_gene: TRBJ1-2
CDR3nt: TGCGCCAGCAGCCAAGCATCGACAGTCTATGGCTACACCTTC
CDR3aa: CASSQASTVYGYTF

abundance: -
d_gene: TRBD2
v_gene: TRBV5-1
j_gene: TRBJ2-5
CDR3nt: TGCGCCAGCAGCTTGAATGCTAGCGGGAGTTTGGGAGAGGAGACCCAGTACTTC
CDR3aa: CASSLNASGSLGEETQYF

abundance: many
d_gene: -
v_gene: TRBV29-1
j_gene: TRBJ2-7
CDR3nt: TGCAGCGCTCGATCTCTTGAAGGGGGCTACGAGCAGTACTTC
CDR3aa: CSARSLEGGYEQYF

abundance: -
d_gene: TRBD1
v_gene: TRBV4-1
j_gene: TRBJ2-7
CDR3nt: TGCGCCAGCAGCCCTGTCGGGACAGGGGAGGACTACGAGCAGTACTTC
CDR3aa: CASSPVGTGEDYEQYF

abundance: many
d_gene: TRBD1
v_gene: TRBV29-1
j_gene: TRBJ2-3
CDR3nt: TGCAGCGTTGACTCCCGGGGACAGAGCACAGATACGCAGTATTTT
CDR3aa: CSVDSRGQSTDTQYF

abundance: -
d_gene: -
v_gene: TRBV15
j_gene: TRBJ2-1
CDR3nt: TGTGCCACCAGCAGAGGAGGAAGTGGGCAGTTCTTC
CDR3aa: CATSRGGSGQFF

abundance: few
d_gene: TRBD1
v_gene: TRBV5-1
j_gene: TRBJ2-1
CDR3nt: TGCGCCAGCAGCGGGCCGACAGGGGGTGGTGAGCAGTTCTTC
CDR3aa: CASSGPTGGGEQFF

abundance: few
d_gene: -
v_gene: TRBV20-1
j_gene: TRBJ2-1
CDR3nt: TGCAGTGGTTCGATATTACCTAACTACAATGAGCAGTTCTTC
CDR3aa: CSGSILPNYNEQFF

abundance: few
d_gene: -
v_gene: TRBV29-1
j_gene: TRBJ1-2
CDR3nt: TGCAGCGTTGAAAGGCGGCAGGCGATCTACACCTTC
CDR3aa: CSVERRQAIYTF

abundance: -
d_gene: -
v_gene: TRBV5-1
j_gene: TRBJ1-2
CDR3nt: TGCGCCAGCAGCTTGGAGGAGGGCTATGGCTACACCTTC
CDR3aa: CASSLEEGYGYTF

abundance: few
d_gene: TRBD1
v_gene: TRBV29-1
j_gene: TRBJ2-2
CDR3nt: TGCAGCGTTTTGACAGGGGCGAACACCGGGGAGCTGTTTTTT
CDR3aa: CSVLTGANTGELFF

abundance: -
d_gene: -
v_gene: TRBV29-1
j_gene: TRBJ2-3
CDR3nt: TGCAGCGCGGAAGGGACCAGGGAACCGGATACGCAGTATTTT
CDR3aa: CSAEGTREPDTQYF

abundance: few
d_gene: TRBD1
v_gene: TRBV27
j_gene: TRBJ2-1
CDR3nt: TGTGCCAGCAGTATAGCCGGGACAGTCTCCTACAATGAGCAGTTCTTC
CDR3aa: CASSIAGTVSYNEQFF

abundance: -
d_gene: TRBD2
v_gene: TRBV4-3
j_gene: TRBJ2-3
CDR3nt: TGCGCCAGCAGCCAAGGACTAGCGGGAATCATAGATACGCAGTATTTT
CDR3aa: CASSQGLAGIIDTQYF

abundance: -
d_gene: TRBD1
v_gene: TRBV29-1
j_gene: TRBJ2-7
CDR3nt: TGCAGCGTTGAGGGAAGGGGGCGGCCCCACGAGCAGTACTTC
CDR3aa: CSVEGRGRPHEQYF

abundance: -
d_gene: TRBD2
v_gene: TRBV29-1
j_gene: TRBJ2-1
CDR3nt: TGCAGCGTTGAAGGTCCGGGACTACCTTACAATGAGCAGTTCTTC
CDR3aa: CSVEGPGLPYNEQFF

abundance: -
d_gene: TRBD2
v_gene: TRBV5-4
j_gene: TRBJ2-1
CDR3nt: TGTGCCAGCAGCAACCCAATTATTAGCGGGAGCAATGAGCAGTTCTTC
CDR3aa: CASSNPIISGSNEQFF

abundance: -
d_gene: -
v_gene: TRBV20-1
j_gene: TRBJ2-7
CDR3nt: TGCAGTGCACGACTAGATTACGAGCAGTACTTC
CDR3aa: CSARLDYEQYF

abundance: few
d_gene: -
v_gene: TRBV27
j_gene: TRBJ2-7
CDR3nt: TGTGCCAGCAGTAAGATAAGGACCTACGAGCAGTACTTC
CDR3aa: CASSKIRTYEQYF

abundance: -
d_gene: -
v_gene: TRBV5-1
j_gene: TRBJ2-1
CDR3nt: TGCGCCAGCAGCTTGGAAAACAGGGGGGGCAATGAGCAGTTCTTC
CDR3aa: CASSLENRGGNEQFF

abundance: many
d_gene: -
v_gene: TRBV9
j_gene: TRBJ2-1
CDR3nt: TGTGCCAGCAGCGTCGGCGAGCGCAATGAGCAGTTCTTC
CDR3aa: CASSVGERNEQFF

abundance: -
d_gene: TRBD2
v_gene: TRBV29-1
j_gene: TRBJ2-5
CDR3nt: TGCAGCGTTGGGGGTTCGGAGCGGGAGAGTACGGAGACCCAGTACTTC
CDR3aa: CSVGGSERESTETQYF

abundance: -
d_gene: -
v_gene: TRBV12-3/TRBV12-4
j_gene: TRBJ2-5
CDR3nt: TGTGCCAGCAGTCTATGGAAGCAAGAGACCCAGTACTTC
CDR3aa: CASSLWKQETQYF

abundance: -
d_gene: -
v_gene: TRBV9
j_gene: TRBJ2-1
CDR3nt: TGTGCCAGCAGCCCCGGGACCCCTGGAGAGCAGTTCTTC
CDR3aa: CASSPGTPGEQFF

abundance: few
d_gene: TRBD2
v_gene: TRBV9
j_gene: TRBJ2-2
CDR3nt: TGTGCCAGCAGCGTAGGCGGGAGCGACACCGGGGAGCTGTTTTTT
CDR3aa: CASSVGGSDTGELFF

abundance: -
d_gene: TRBD1
v_gene: TRBV29-1
j_gene: TRBJ2-7
CDR3nt: TGCAGCGTTGGGGACAGGCGGTACGAGCAGTACTTC
CDR3aa: CSVGDRRYEQYF

abundance: few
d_gene: -
v_gene: TRBV27
j_gene: TRBJ2-5
CDR3nt: TGTGCCAGCAGTTTTTGGGGAGATCAAGAGACCCAGTACTTC
CDR3aa: CASSFWGDQETQYF

abundance: -
d_gene: -
v_gene: TRBV4-1
j_gene: TRBJ2-1
CDR3nt: TGCGCCAGCAGCCAAGAGGGACTTGCCAATGAGCAGTTCTTC
CDR3aa: CASSQEGLANEQFF

abundance: -
d_gene: -
v_gene: TRBV6-2/TRBV6-3
j_gene: TRBJ2-7
CDR3nt: TGTGCCAGCAGTTACCTTCACGAGCAGTACTTC
CDR3aa: CASSYLHEQYF

abundance: -
d_gene: -
v_gene: TRBV29-1
j_gene: TRBJ2-2
CDR3nt: TGCAGCGTTGAAGATGGTGCGGCCGGGGAGCTGTTTTTT
CDR3aa: CSVEDGAAGELFF

abundance: few
d_gene: TRBD2
v_gene: TRBV20-1
j_gene: TRBJ2-3
CDR3nt: TGCAGTGCCCGCAGTCCGACTAGCGGCTACGGCACAGATACGCAGTATTTT
CDR3aa: CSARSPTSGYGTDTQYF

abundance: many
d_gene: TRBD2
v_gene: TRBV12-3/TRBV12-4
j_gene: TRBJ2-1
CDR3nt: TGCGCCAGCAGCCCGGGACTAGCGGACAATGAGCAGTTCTTC
CDR3aa: CASSPGLADNEQFF

abundance: -
d_gene: -
v_gene: TRBV24-1
j_gene: TRBJ2-1
CDR3nt: TGTGCCACCAGTGCCGTCGGACCCAGGGAGCAGTTCTTC
CDR3aa: CATSAVGPREQFF

abundance: -
d_gene: -
v_gene: TRBV29-1
j_gene: TRBJ2-6
CDR3nt: TGCAGCGTTGATTCTGGCTCTGGGGCCAACGTCCTGACTTTC
CDR3aa: CSVDSGSGANVLTF

abundance: -
d_gene: -
v_gene: TRBV7-7
j_gene: TRBJ2-1
CDR3nt: TGTGCTAGCAGCCAGGGACTGTTCTCCTACAATGAGCAGTTCTTC
CDR3aa: CASSQGLFSYNEQFF

abundance: -
d_gene: -
v_gene: TRBV6-4
j_gene: TRBJ2-1
CDR3nt: TGTGCCAGCAGTGACTCTGATAGCGGTGGTGAGCAGTTCTTC
CDR3aa: CASSDSDSGGEQFF

abundance: few
d_gene: TRBD1
v_gene: TRBV5-1
j_gene: TRBJ2-7
CDR3nt: TGCGCCAGCAGCTTGGGCGGGACAGGGGATTACGAGCAGTACTTC
CDR3aa: CASSLGGTGDYEQYF

abundance: -
d_gene: -
v_gene: TRBV4-1
j_gene: TRBJ2-7
CDR3nt: TGCGCCAGCAGCCAAGCGCCTCCCGAGGGGGGCTACGAGCAGTACTTC
CDR3aa: CASSQAPPEGGYEQYF

abundance: -
d_gene: -
v_gene: TRBV20-1
j_gene: TRBJ1-3
CDR3nt: TGCAGTGCTAGGGAACATGACTCTGGAAACACCATATATTTT
CDR3aa: CSAREHDSGNTIYF

abundance: -
d_gene: TRBD2
v_gene: TRBV7-9
j_gene: TRBJ2-1
CDR3nt: TGTGCCAGCAGCTCCATCGAGCGGGAGGCCTACAATGAGCAGTTCTTC
CDR3aa: CASSSIEREAYNEQFF

abundance: few
d_gene: -
v_gene: TRBV5-1
j_gene: TRBJ2-4
CDR3nt: TGCGCCAGCAGCTTGGGGGGGCTTAGCAAAAACATTCAGTACTTC
CDR3aa: CASSLGGLSKNIQYF

abundance: -
d_gene: -
v_gene: TRBV4-1
j_gene: TRBJ1-2
CDR3nt: TGCGCCAGCAGCCAAGAAGCCGGACCTTTTAACTATGGCTACACCTTC
CDR3aa: CASSQEAGPFNYGYTF

abundance: -
d_gene: -
v_gene: TRBV6-5
j_gene: TRBJ1-4
CDR3nt: TGTGCCAGCAGTTACTCTGGGGGTAATGAAAAACTGTTTTTT
CDR3aa: CASSYSGGNEKLFF